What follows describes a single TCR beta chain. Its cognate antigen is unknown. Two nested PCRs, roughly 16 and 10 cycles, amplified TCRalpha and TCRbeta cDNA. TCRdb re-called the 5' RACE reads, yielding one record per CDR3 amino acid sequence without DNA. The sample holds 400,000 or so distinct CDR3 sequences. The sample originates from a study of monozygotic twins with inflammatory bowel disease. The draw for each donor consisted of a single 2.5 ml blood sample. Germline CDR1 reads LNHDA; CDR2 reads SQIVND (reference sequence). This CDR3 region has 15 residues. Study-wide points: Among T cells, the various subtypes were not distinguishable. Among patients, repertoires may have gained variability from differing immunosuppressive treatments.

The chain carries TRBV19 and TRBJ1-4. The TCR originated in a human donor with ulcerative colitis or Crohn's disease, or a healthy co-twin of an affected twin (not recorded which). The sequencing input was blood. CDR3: CASSSGGSLNEKLFF.